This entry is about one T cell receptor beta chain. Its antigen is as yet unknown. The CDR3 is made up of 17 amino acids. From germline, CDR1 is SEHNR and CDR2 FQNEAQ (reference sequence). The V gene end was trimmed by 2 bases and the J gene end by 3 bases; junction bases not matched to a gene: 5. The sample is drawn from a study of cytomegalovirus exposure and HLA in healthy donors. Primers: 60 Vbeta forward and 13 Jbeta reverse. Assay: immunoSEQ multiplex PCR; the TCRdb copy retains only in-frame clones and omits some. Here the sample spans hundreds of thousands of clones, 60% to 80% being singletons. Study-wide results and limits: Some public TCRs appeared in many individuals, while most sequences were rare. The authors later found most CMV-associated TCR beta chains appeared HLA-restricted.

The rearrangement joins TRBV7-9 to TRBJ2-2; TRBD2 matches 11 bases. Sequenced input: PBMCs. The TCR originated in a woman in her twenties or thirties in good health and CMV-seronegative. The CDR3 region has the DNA TGTGCCAGCAGCTTAAATCTGGGACTAGCGGACACCGGGGAGCTGTTTTTT. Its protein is CASSLNLGLADTGELFF.